This is a list of T cell receptor beta chains from one sample in a study of control samples from healthy donors and cancer patients. Sequenced by immunoSEQ multiplex PCR; TCRdb stores in-frame clones only, minus some. The repertoire holds under 70,000 clones, with about 90% as singletons. Sequencing used PBMCs. The receptors originated from a man aged 55 to 70 with head and neck cancer. Each CDR3 is given with its conserved first and last residue. A D gene is named only where the DNA matches it firmly.

>18|TRBV28|TRBD1|TRBJ1-2
CASSPTGGQSISFGGYTF
TGTGCCAGCAGTCCCACTGGGGGACAGAGCATCAGTTTTGGGGGCTACACCTTC
>20|TRBV18|TRBD1|TRBJ1-1
CASSQAGQGASGSRNTEAFF
TGTGCCAGCTCACAAGCGGGACAGGGGGCGTCGGGGTCTCGGAACACTGAAGCTTTCTTT
>15|TRBV5-1|TRBD1|TRBJ2-3
CASGLLGQSTDTQYF
TGCGCCAGCGGATTGTTGGGACAGTCCACAGATACGCAGTATTTT
>16|TRBV5-1|NA|TRBJ2-6
CASSLGRGTGANVLTF
TGCGCCAGCAGCTTGGGGCGTGGGACAGGGGCCAACGTCCTGACTTTC
>13|TRBV20-1|NA|TRBJ2-7
CSASSGPDYEQYF
TGCAGTGCTAGTTCCGGGCCAGACTACGAGCAGTACTTC
>16|TRBV6-5|TRBD1|TRBJ1-4
CASSYDPTGVNEKLFF
TGTGCCAGCAGTTACGATCCGACAGGGGTGAATGAAAAACTGTTTTTT
>17|TRBV30|NA|TRBJ1-6
CAWSEGTRSSYNSPLHF
TGTGCCTGGAGTGAAGGAACAAGAAGCTCCTATAATTCACCCCTCCACTTT
>15|TRBV7-2|TRBD2|TRBJ2-1
CASSSTSGSYNEQFF
TGTGCCAGCAGCTCGACTAGCGGGAGTTACAATGAGCAGTTCTTC
>17|TRBV30|NA|TRBJ2-1
CAWSIGEKVAVYNEQFF
TGTGCCTGGAGTATTGGGGAAAAGGTGGCAGTCTACAATGAGCAGTTCTTC
>12|TRBV7-9|NA|TRBJ2-3
CASSWRTDTQYF
TGTGCCAGCAGCTGGCGCACAGATACGCAGTATTTT
>17|TRBV19|TRBD1|TRBJ2-2
CASSPLSGQGGTGELFF
TGTGCCAGTAGTCCCCTCTCGGGACAGGGAGGAACCGGGGAGCTGTTTTTT